The 17 T cell receptor beta chains listed next were all sequenced from one sample in a study of T cell responses to AZD1222 COVID-19 vaccine. Sequenced by immunoSEQ multiplex PCR; TCRdb stores in-frame clones only, minus some. Altogether 150,000 to 200,000 clones are present, just over 90% being singletons, with the ten largest covering about 1.7%. This sample comprised peripheral blood, obtained 28 days after the second AZD1222 dose. The receptors shown here come from an adult who received the AZD1222 COVID-19 vaccine.

The chain combines TRBV7-9 with TRBJ1-2; D is unclear. Germline lookup yields CDR1 SEHNR and CDR2 FQNEAQ (reference sequence). V was trimmed by 5 bases and J by 6 bases, leaving 19 bases between them. CDR3 length: 15 amino acids. In nucleotides, the CDR3 is TGTGCCAGCAGCCCGGGTGGGTTGGGAGGTGATGGCTACACCTTC. This sequence encodes CASSPGGLGGDGYTF.

The chain is built from TRBV4-1 and TRBJ2-7, with D hard to call. Germline-derived CDR1 and CDR2 are MGHRA and YSYEKL. CDR3 size: 14 residues. V was pared by 0 bases and J by 7 bases, with 13 bases between. This CDR3 is CASSQDKGGWEQYF. CDR3 in DNA: TGCGCCAGCAGCCAAGATAAGGGCGGATGGGAGCAGTACTTC.

The chain carries TRBV11-2 and TRBJ2-7; TRBD1 aligns across 10 bases. With V trimmed by 4 bases and J by 5 bases, 5 bases remained unmatched. The CDR3 covers 14 residues. The V gene's germline CDR1 is SGHAT and CDR2 FQNNGV. CDR3 residues: CASSSIGTGDEQYF. The CDR3 DNA reads as TGTGCCAGCAGCTCGATAGGGACAGGGGACGAGCAGTACTTC.

The chain links TRBV4-1 to TRBJ1-6, with no clear D. With 0 bases removed from V and 7 bases from J, the gap between germline ends came to 16 bases. This CDR3 is 17 amino acids long. Germline V gene sequence: CDR1 MGHRA, CDR2 YSYEKL. The CDR3 here is CASSQEGNPLRNSPLHF. In DNA, the CDR3 is TGCGCCAGCAGCCAAGAGGGGAACCCTCTTAGAAATTCACCCCTCCACTTT.

V gene TRBV7-9 combines with J gene TRBJ2-1, with TRBD2 identical over 10 bases. Trimming removed 1 base from V and 7 bases from J; junction bases left unmatched: 4. This CDR3 contains 15 residues. The germline gives CDR1 SEHNR, CDR2 FQNEAQ (reference sequence). The CDR3 loop reads CASSLGAGGPNEQFF. The CDR3 coding sequence is TGTGCCAGCAGCTTAGGAGCGGGGGGGCCTAATGAGCAGTTCTTC.

In this sample, this clone turned up once. J is TRBJ1-5 and V is TRBV19; 12 bases line up with TRBD1. The CDR3 extends over 18 amino acids. V lost 9 bases, J lost 0 bases, and 12 bases stayed unmatched. Germline loops: CDR1 LNHDA, CDR2 SQIVND (reference sequence). CDR3 bases: TGTGCCAGCCTGCAAGGGACAGGGGGCCGCGATAGCAATCAGCCCCAGCATTTT. Amino acid sequence: CASLQGTGGRDSNQPQHF.

This clone was seen once. This sequence joins TRBV29-1 and TRBJ1-2; D is perhaps TRBD1 (6 bases). Deletions cut 3 bases from V and 5 bases from J, with 13 bases between. CDR1 SQVTM and CDR2 ANQGSEA come from the germline V gene. The CDR3 is 13 amino acids. CDR3 DNA sequence: TGCAGCGTTGAGGACAGCGCTGTGTATGGCTACACCTTC. Protein sequence: CSVEDSAVYGYTF.

This clone was recorded only once. The V gene is TRBV4-2, the J gene TRBJ1-4, with 12 bases fitting TRBD1. Germline values: CDR1 LGHNA, CDR2 YNFKEQ. V was pared by 5 bases and J by 8 bases, with 6 bases of the junction left unmatched. The CDR3 is 15 amino acids. CDR3 DNA sequence: TGTGCCAGCAGCTCATCCGGGACAGGGGGCGAAAAACTGTTTTTT. Its translation: CASSSSGTGGEKLFF.

The chain is built from TRBV19 and TRBJ2-3, with TRBD2 matching over 9 bases. With 10 bases clipped from V and 3 bases from J, the junction kept 5 bases outside the gene matches. There are 13 residues in the CDR3. Per the germline V gene, CDR1 is LNHDA and CDR2 is SQIVND (reference sequence). The CDR3 here is CAISGSATDTQYF. The CDR3 DNA reads TGTGCCATTAGCGGGAGTGCAACAGATACGCAGTATTTT.

V gene TRBV7-2 combines with J gene TRBJ1-2, with D tentatively TRBD1 (6 bases). Germline loops: CDR1 SGHTA, CDR2 FQGNSA. The V end was cut by 5 bases, the J end by 5 bases, with 21 bases between. The CDR3 is 16 residues long. The CDR3 DNA follows: TGTGCCAGCAGCCTATGGGTCGGGGGCGCAGAGTATGGCTACACCTTC. It is translated as CASSLWVGGAEYGYTF.

This rearrangement joins TRBV2 to TRBJ1-2, with D perhaps TRBD1 (6 bases). V lost 4 bases and J 7 bases, leaving 13 bases between the germline ends. Germline V CDR1 and CDR2: SNHLY, FYNNEI. The CDR3 consists of 13 residues. The chain's CDR3 is CASSVGRGSGYTF. The CDR3 DNA sequence: TGTGCCAGCAGTGTGGGCAGGGGCTCTGGCTACACCTTC.

The chain links TRBV30 to TRBJ1-5; D is perhaps TRBD1 (6 bases). V was clipped by 1 base and J by 7 bases, with 14 bases between them. CDR1 and CDR2 (germline): GTSNPN, SVGIG (reference sequence). The CDR3 is made up of 14 amino acids. The CDR3 region has the DNA TGTGCCTGGAGTGCAGGGGACTTTTTCCAGCCCCAGCATTTT. Residues: CAWSAGDFFQPQHF.

The genes are TRBV24-1 and TRBJ1-6; 8 bases line up with TRBD1. In germline, CDR1 is KGHDR, CDR2 SFDVKD. With V trimmed by 3 bases and J by 10 bases, 7 bases remained unmatched. This CDR3 region has 15 residues. The CDR3 spells CATSDIGTGGSPLHF. CDR3 nucleotides: TGTGCCACCAGTGATATTGGGACAGGAGGCTCACCCCTCCACTTT.

This clone has a single count. V gene TRBV18 combines with J gene TRBJ1-4; D unclear. Per the germline V gene, CDR1 is KGHSH and CDR2 is LQKENI. V was clipped by 1 base and J by 5 bases, with 11 bases between them. The CDR3 contains 15 residues. CDR3 DNA sequence: TGTGCCAGCTCACCACGGGCTGGAGGGAATGAAAAACTGTTTTTT. This gives the protein CASSPRAGGNEKLFF.

This clone occurred a few times. The rearrangement links TRBV27 to TRBJ1-6; possibly TRBD1 for D (6 bases). The germline V and J ends were trimmed by 5 bases and 0 bases, with 14 bases remaining between them. This CDR3 contains 17 residues. Germline assignment: CDR1 MNHEY and CDR2 SMNVEV (reference sequence). CDR3 protein: CASSPDRTLSYNSPLHF. DNA of the CDR3: TGTGCCAGCAGTCCCGACAGGACCCTCTCCTATAATTCACCCCTCCACTTT.

The rearrangement links TRBV6-2 or TRBV6-3 to TRBJ1-2, with 9 nucleotides matching TRBD1. Germline loops: CDR1 MNHEY, CDR2 SVGEGT. V dropped 6 bases and J dropped 3; count of bases not matched to a gene: 8. The length of the CDR3 is 15 residues. The CDR3 nucleotides read TGTGCCAGCAGCCCTCCGGGACAGGGATACTATGGCTACACCTTC. It yields the protein CASSPPGQGYYGYTF.

The chain joins TRBV12-5 to TRBJ2-4, with D perhaps assigned TRBD1 or TRBD2 (5 bases each). CDR1 is LGHNT and CDR2 is FRNRAP in the germline V gene. This CDR3 contains 15 residues. V lost 2 bases and J 5 bases, leaving 13 bases between the germline ends. CDR3 bases: TGTGCTAGTGGTTTGTCAATGGGGGTGGAAAACATTCAGTACTTC. Protein product: CASGLSMGVENIQYF.